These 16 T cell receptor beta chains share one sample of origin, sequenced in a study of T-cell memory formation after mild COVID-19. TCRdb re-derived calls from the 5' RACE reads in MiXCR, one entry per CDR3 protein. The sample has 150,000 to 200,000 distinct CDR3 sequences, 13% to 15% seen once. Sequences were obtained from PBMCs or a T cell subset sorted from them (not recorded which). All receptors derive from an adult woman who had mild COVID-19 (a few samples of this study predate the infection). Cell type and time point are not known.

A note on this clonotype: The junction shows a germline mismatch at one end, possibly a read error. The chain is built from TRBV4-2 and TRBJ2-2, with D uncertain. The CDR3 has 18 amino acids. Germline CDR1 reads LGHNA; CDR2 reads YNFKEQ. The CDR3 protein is CASSQAQAAFANTWELFF. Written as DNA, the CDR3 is TGTGCCAGCAGCCAAGCGCAGGCTGCGTTCGCGAACACCTGGGAGCTGTTTTTT.

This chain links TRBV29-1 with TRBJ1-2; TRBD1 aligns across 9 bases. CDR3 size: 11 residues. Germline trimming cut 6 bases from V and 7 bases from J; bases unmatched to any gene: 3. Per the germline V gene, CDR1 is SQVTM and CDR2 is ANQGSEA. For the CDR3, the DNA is TGCAGCGTCGGGACAGGGATTGGCTACACCTTC. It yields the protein CSVGTGIGYTF.

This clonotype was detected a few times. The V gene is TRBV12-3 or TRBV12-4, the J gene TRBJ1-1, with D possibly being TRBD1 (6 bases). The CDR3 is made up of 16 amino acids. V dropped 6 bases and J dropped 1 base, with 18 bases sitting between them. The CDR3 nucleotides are TGTGCCAGCAGACCCCTGGGGGCGCAGAAGAACACTGAAGCTTTCTTT. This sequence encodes CASRPLGAQKNTEAFF.

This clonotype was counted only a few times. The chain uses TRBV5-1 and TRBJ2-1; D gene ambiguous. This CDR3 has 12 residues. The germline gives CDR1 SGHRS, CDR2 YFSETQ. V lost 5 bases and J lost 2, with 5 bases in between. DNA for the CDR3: TGCGCCAGCAGAGGAGCCTACAATGAGCAGTTCTTC. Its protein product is CASRGAYNEQFF.

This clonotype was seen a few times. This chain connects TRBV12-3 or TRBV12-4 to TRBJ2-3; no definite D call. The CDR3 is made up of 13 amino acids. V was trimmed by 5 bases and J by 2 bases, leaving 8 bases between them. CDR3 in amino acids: CASSEAYTDTQYF. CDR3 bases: TGTGCCAGCAGTGAAGCTTACACAGATACGCAGTATTTT.

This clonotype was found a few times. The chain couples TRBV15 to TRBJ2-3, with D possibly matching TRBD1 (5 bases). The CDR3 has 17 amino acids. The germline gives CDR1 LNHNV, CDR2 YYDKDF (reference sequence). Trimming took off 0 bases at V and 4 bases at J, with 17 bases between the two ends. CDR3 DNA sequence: TGTGCCACCAGCAGAGAGGCGGCAGGGCCTGGGCCAGATACGCAGTATTTT. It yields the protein CATSREAAGPGPDTQYF.

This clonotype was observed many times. The CDR3 bases are TGCGCCAGCAGCCCCGCCCAGGGTTACAATGAGCAGTTCTTC. It codes for CASSPAQGYNEQFF. This sequence joins TRBV5-1 and TRBJ2-1; weak D call: TRBD1 (5 bases). The CDR3 runs to 14 residues. Germline-derived CDR1 and CDR2 are SGHRS and YFSETQ. Trimming cost V 4 bases and J 4 bases, with 12 bases left between them.

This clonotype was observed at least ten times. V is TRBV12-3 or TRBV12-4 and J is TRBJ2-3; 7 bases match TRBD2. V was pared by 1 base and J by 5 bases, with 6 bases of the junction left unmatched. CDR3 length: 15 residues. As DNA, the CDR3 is TGTGCCAGCAGTTTAGGGGCTAGCGGCGGAGATACGCAGTATTTT. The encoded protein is CASSLGASGGDTQYF.

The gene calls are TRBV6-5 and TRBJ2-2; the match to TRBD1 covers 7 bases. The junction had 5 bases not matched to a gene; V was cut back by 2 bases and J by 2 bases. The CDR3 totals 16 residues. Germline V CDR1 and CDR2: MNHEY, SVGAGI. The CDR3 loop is CASSYRTGANTGELFF. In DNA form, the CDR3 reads TGTGCCAGCAGTTACCGGACAGGAGCTAACACCGGGGAGCTGTTTTTT.

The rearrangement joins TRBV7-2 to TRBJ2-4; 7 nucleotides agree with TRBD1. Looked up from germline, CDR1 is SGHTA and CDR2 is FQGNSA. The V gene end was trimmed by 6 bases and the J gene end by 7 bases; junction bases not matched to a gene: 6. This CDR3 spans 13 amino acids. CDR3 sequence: CASSPVTGNIQYF. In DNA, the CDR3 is TGTGCCAGCAGTCCCGTGACAGGGAACATTCAGTACTTC. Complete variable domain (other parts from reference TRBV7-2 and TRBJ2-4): GAGVSQSPSNKVTEKGKDVELRCDPISGHTALYWYRQSLGQGLEFLIYFQGNSAPDKSGLPSDRFSAERTGGSVSTLTIQRTQQEDSAVYLCASSPVTGNIQYFGAGTRLSVL.

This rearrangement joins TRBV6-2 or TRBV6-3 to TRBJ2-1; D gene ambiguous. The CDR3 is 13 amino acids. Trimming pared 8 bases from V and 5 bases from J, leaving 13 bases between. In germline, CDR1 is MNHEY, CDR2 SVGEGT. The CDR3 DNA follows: TGTGCCAGCTCCAGCGTCCCACACAATGAGCAGTTCTTC. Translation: CASSSVPHNEQFF.

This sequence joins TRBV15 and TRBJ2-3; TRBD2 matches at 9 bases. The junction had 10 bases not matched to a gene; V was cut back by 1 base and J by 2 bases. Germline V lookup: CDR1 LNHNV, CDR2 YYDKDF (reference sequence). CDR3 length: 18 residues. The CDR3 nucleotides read TGTGCCACCAGCAGAGTACTGGCTAGCGGGGTTCACACAGATACGCAGTATTTT. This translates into CATSRVLASGVHTDTQYF.

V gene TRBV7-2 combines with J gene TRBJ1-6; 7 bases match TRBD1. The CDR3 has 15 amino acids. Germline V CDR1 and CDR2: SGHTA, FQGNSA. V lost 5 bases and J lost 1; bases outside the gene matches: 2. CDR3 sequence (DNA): TGTGCCAGCAGCCCGACAGGGTCCTATAATTCACCCCTCCACTTT. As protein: CASSPTGSYNSPLHF.

The CDR3 nucleotides read TGTGCCAGCAGTGATCCAGGGTACTACGAGCAGTACTTC. It codes for CASSDPGYYEQYF. The gene calls are TRBV6-6 and TRBJ2-7, with D maybe TRBD1 (5 bases). Trimming removed 5 bases at V and 3 bases at J, with 11 bases between. The CDR3 is 13 residues long. Germline CDR1 MNHNY, CDR2 SVGAGI (reference sequence).

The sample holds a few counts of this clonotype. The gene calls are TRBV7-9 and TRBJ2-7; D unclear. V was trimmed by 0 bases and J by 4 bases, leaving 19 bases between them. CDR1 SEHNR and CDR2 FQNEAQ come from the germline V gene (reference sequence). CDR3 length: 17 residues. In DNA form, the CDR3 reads TGTGCCAGCAGCTTAGCGCAACCGGTTTGGCGATCGTACGAGCAGTACTTC. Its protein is CASSLAQPVWRSYEQYF.

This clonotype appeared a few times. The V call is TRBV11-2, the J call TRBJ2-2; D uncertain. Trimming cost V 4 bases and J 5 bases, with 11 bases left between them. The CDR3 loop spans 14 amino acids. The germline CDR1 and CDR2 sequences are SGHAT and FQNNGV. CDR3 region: CASSSRFGTGELFF. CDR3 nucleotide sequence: TGTGCCAGCAGCTCTCGTTTTGGGACCGGGGAGCTGTTTTTT.